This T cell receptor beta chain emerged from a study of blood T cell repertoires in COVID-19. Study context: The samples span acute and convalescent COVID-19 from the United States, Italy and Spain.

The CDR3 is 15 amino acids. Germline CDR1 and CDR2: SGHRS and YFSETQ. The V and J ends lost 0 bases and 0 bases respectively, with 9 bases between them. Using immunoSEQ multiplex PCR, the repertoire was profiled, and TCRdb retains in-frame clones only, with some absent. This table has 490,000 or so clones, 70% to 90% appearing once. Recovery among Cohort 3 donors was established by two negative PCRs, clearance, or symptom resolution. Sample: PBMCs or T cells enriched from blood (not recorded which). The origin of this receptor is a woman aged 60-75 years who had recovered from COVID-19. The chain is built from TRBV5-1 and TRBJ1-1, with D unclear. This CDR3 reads CASSLDPGLNTEAFF. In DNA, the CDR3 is TGCGCCAGCAGCTTGGATCCGGGTTTGAACACTGAAGCTTTCTTT.